The rows below give T cell receptor beta chains drawn from one sample of a study of blood T cell repertoires in COVID-19. Generated by immunoSEQ multiplex PCR, the TCRdb table keeps only in-frame clones and is missing some. The table has 150,000 or so clones, about 90% seen once. Sequenced material: peripheral blood. The receptors derive from a man in his fifties with acute or convalescent COVID-19. The CDR3 runs from the conserved cysteine through the conserved F or W. The D gene is left open where the match is weak. The size entry is marked missing in some rows and otherwise reads once, few, many or a size class.

j_gene,v_gene,d_gene,abundance,CDR3nt,CDR3aa
TRBJ1-2,TRBV5-1,-,-,TGCGCCAGCAGCTTGGATATAGGGAGGGCCTATGGCTACACCTTC,CASSLDIGRAYGYTF
TRBJ1-2,TRBV5-5,TRBD1,-,TGTGCCAGCAGCTTGGGGACAGGCTTCTATGGCTACACCTTC,CASSLGTGFYGYTF
TRBJ1-4,TRBV29-1,TRBD1,-,TGCAGCGTTGGGACTAGGGACAGGAAGGCCATACGGGGCGAAAAACTGTTTTTT,CSVGTRDRKAIRGEKLFF
TRBJ1-6,TRBV10-3,-,-,TGTGCCATCAGTGAGGGGCCCGGCTATAATTCACCCCTCCACTTT,CAISEGPGYNSPLHF
TRBJ2-3,TRBV5-1,TRBD2,-,TGCGCCAGCAGCTTGGCCGCAGGGAGGGGCCCAGATACGCAGTATTTT,CASSLAAGRGPDTQYF
TRBJ1-1,TRBV3-1/TRBV3-2,-,-,TGTGCCAGCAGCCACTTAGGAGGAGGGTCAGGCCTTGGGACTTTCTTT,CASSHLGGGSGLGTFF
TRBJ1-2,TRBV24-1,-,once,TGTGCCACCAGTGACCGCACAGAGTCGGGCCCCACAGGTGGGGGCTACACCTTC,CATSDRTESGPTGGGYTF
TRBJ1-2,TRBV9,-,once,TGTGCCAGCAGCGTAGGGACAGATTATGGCTACACCTTC,CASSVGTDYGYTF
TRBJ1-3,TRBV4-1,-,-,TGCGCCAGCAGCCAAGAACTCCGGGGGCGGGGGGGCACCATATATTTT,CASSQELRGRGGTIYF
TRBJ2-7,TRBV28,TRBD2,-,TGTGCCAGCAGTACCCCCGGTAGCGGGACCTACGAGCAGTACTTC,CASSTPGSGTYEQYF
TRBJ2-7,TRBV28,TRBD1,-,TGTGCCAGCAGGCCCGGGACAGGGGACTATTACGAGCAGTACTTC,CASRPGTGDYYEQYF
TRBJ2-2,TRBV7-2,TRBD1,-,TGTGCCAGCAGCAGCAGACAGGGACGATTGAACACCGGGGAGCTGTTTTTT,CASSSRQGRLNTGELFF
TRBJ1-1,TRBV28,-,-,TGTGCCAGCAGTCCAAGACAACGCCTTGAAGCTTTCTTT,CASSPRQRLEAFF
TRBJ2-2,TRBV28,-,-,TGTGCCAGCAGTCGAGAAACCGGGGAGCTGTTTTTT,CASSRETGELFF
TRBJ1-1,TRBV5-1,TRBD1,-,TGCGCCAGCAGCTTGTGGTCCCAGGGGGACACTGAAGCTTTCTTT,CASSLWSQGDTEAFF
TRBJ1-5,TRBV9,-,-,TGTGCCAGCAGCGTAGGATCAGGCGTCAATCAGCCCCAGCATTTT,CASSVGSGVNQPQHF
TRBJ2-2,TRBV9,-,-,TGTGCCAGCAGCGGGAGGGGCTGGACTCAGAACACCGGGGAGCTGTTTTTT,CASSGRGWTQNTGELFF
TRBJ2-2,TRBV5-4,TRBD1,-,TGTGCCAGCAGCCCGGGACAGGGCGCCGGGGAGCTGTTTTTT,CASSPGQGAGELFF
TRBJ2-1,TRBV7-3,TRBD2,-,TGTGCCAGCAGCTCGGGCTCGGGACTAGCCAATGAGCAGTTCTTC,CASSSGSGLANEQFF
TRBJ2-1,TRBV29-1,TRBD2,-,TGCAGCGTTGCCCGGGAGGGCAATGAGCAGTTCTTC,CSVAREGNEQFF
TRBJ2-5,TRBV7-3,-,-,TGTGCCAGCAGCTTATCAGGGGGGGAGACCCAGTACTTC,CASSLSGGETQYF
TRBJ1-1,TRBV6-4,TRBD1,-,TGTGCCAGCAGGCCCTCCGGACAGGGCAAGACTGAAGCTTTCTTT,CASRPSGQGKTEAFF
TRBJ2-7,TRBV29-1,TRBD1,-,TGCAGCGTCGCCGGGACAGGGGCCTACGAGCAGTACTTC,CSVAGTGAYEQYF
TRBJ1-1,TRBV18,-,-,TGTGCCAGCTCACCATTTTTAAGCAAAGGGGACACTGAAGCTTTCTTT,CASSPFLSKGDTEAFF
TRBJ2-1,TRBV11-1,-,-,TGTGCCAGCAGCTTAGAAGGATTGGCAGGGAAAAAGTTCTTC,CASSLEGLAGKKFF
TRBJ1-2,TRBV3-1/TRBV3-2,TRBD1,-,TGTGCCAGCACCCCAGGTACAGGGGGCGACTACTATGGCTACACCTTC,CASTPGTGGDYYGYTF
TRBJ1-1,TRBV13,-,once,TGTGCCAGCAGCCACAGGACGGGGAACACTGAAGCTTTCTTT,CASSHRTGNTEAFF
TRBJ1-2,TRBV6-2/TRBV6-3,TRBD1,-,TGTGCCAGCAGTTACTCCACCGGGACAGGGGAGGTTTCTAACTATGGCTACACCTTC,CASSYSTGTGEVSNYGYTF
TRBJ2-3,TRBV4-1,-,-,TGCGCCAGCAGCCAAGATCCTGTTGGGCACACAGATACGCAGTATTTT,CASSQDPVGHTDTQYF
TRBJ1-4,TRBV30,-,-,TGTGCCTGGAGTTTCTGGCGGAATGAAAAACTGTTTTTT,CAWSFWRNEKLFF
TRBJ1-3,TRBV7-2,-,-,TGTGCCAGCAGCTCACCTACGACAGACTCTGGAAACACCATATATTTT,CASSSPTTDSGNTIYF
TRBJ2-1,TRBV7-3,TRBD2,-,TGTGCCAGCAGCTTAGCGGGAGTTTCATACAATGAGCAGTTCTTC,CASSLAGVSYNEQFF
TRBJ2-1,TRBV11-2,-,-,TGTGCCAGCAGCACGAGCGGAGGTCCCTACAATGAGCAGTTCTTC,CASSTSGGPYNEQFF
TRBJ1-1,TRBV19,-,-,TGTGCCAGTAGACAGGGACACCTTGAAGCTTTCTTT,CASRQGHLEAFF
TRBJ1-2,TRBV19,TRBD1,-,TGTGCCAGTAGTACCATGACAGGGATCGGCTATGGCTACACCTTC,CASSTMTGIGYGYTF
TRBJ2-1,TRBV29-1,-,-,TGCAGCGTTAGGAGCGGATCCCACAATGAGCAGTTCTTC,CSVRSGSHNEQFF
TRBJ2-1,TRBV27,-,-,TGTGCCAGCAGTTTTTCGGGGGTTGAGCAGTTCTTC,CASSFSGVEQFF
TRBJ1-6,TRBV21-1,-,-,TGTGCCAGCAGTTTGGGACAGACTTTTTACAATAATTCACCCCTCCACTTT,CASSLGQTFYNNSPLHF
TRBJ2-5,TRBV10-3,-,-,TGTGCCATCAGCAGAGACACGTACCAAGAGACCCAGTACTTC,CAISRDTYQETQYF
TRBJ2-5,TRBV2,TRBD2,-,TGTGCCAGCAGACGTCCTAGCGGGGGGGTAGGGACCCAGTACTTC,CASRRPSGGVGTQYF
TRBJ1-5,TRBV28,-,-,TGTGCCAGCATAACAGGGTTTCAGCCCCAGCATTTT,CASITGFQPQHF
TRBJ2-1,TRBV19,TRBD2,-,TGTGCCAGTAGTATAGCTGGGGGGGGCAATGAGCAGTTCTTC,CASSIAGGGNEQFF
TRBJ1-2,TRBV18,TRBD1,-,TGTGCCAGCTCAACGGTCAGACAGGGAAACTATGGCTACACCTTC,CASSTVRQGNYGYTF
TRBJ1-4,TRBV3-1/TRBV3-2,-,-,TGTGCCAGCAGCCAAGAAGGGGTAGAGGTGGTAACTAATGAAAAACTGTTTTTT,CASSQEGVEVVTNEKLFF
TRBJ1-2,TRBV11-2,TRBD1,-,TGTGCCAGCAGCTTAACCGACAGGGGGTCCCTTACTAACTATGGCTACACCTTC,CASSLTDRGSLTNYGYTF
TRBJ2-1,TRBV13,TRBD2,-,TGTGCCAGCAGCTTAGATGAAGGGACTAGCGACGAGCAGTTCTTC,CASSLDEGTSDEQFF
TRBJ2-2,TRBV28,-,-,TGTGCCAGCAGTATCCTCTTGAACACCGGGGAGCTGTTTTTT,CASSILLNTGELFF
TRBJ1-1,TRBV27,-,-,TGTGCCAGCAGTCTAACAACAGCGAACACTGAAGCTTTCTTT,CASSLTTANTEAFF
TRBJ2-2,TRBV11-3,TRBD1,-,TGTGCCAGCAGCACAGGGACAGGGGGGTCCGGGGAGCTGTTTTTT,CASSTGTGGSGELFF
TRBJ2-3,TRBV6-2/TRBV6-3,-,once,TGTGCCAGCAGTTATCGGGGGTCTGGAGATACGCAGTATTTT,CASSYRGSGDTQYF
TRBJ2-3,TRBV12-2,-,-,TGTGCAAGTCGCTGTCTTAGGGGGGGCTGTGGTCTTACGCAGTATTTT,CASRCLRGGCGLTQYF
TRBJ2-3,TRBV5-1,TRBD2,few,TGCGCCAGCAGCTTGGGACTAGCGGACACAGATACGCAGTATTTT,CASSLGLADTDTQYF
TRBJ2-2,TRBV7-9,TRBD2,-,TGTGCCAGCAGCTTATATAGCGGGGGAACCGGGGAGCTGTTTTTT,CASSLYSGGTGELFF
TRBJ2-7,TRBV9,TRBD2,-,TGTGCCAGCAGCGTGGGACTAGCGGGAGGGGGCGAGCAGTACTTC,CASSVGLAGGGEQYF
TRBJ1-2,TRBV5-1,TRBD1,once,TGCGCCAGCAGCTGGGGGACAGGGGGCCCGGGTGGCTACACCTTC,CASSWGTGGPGGYTF
TRBJ1-1,TRBV10-3,TRBD1,-,TGTGCCATTCCGCTTGGGACAGGGGCGATCTCGAACACTGAAGCTTTCTTT,CAIPLGTGAISNTEAFF
TRBJ1-2,TRBV6-1,-,-,TGTGCCAGCAGTGAAATACTAATAGCTAACTATGGCTACACCTTC,CASSEILIANYGYTF
TRBJ2-2,TRBV27,TRBD1,-,TGTGCCAGCAGTATCCGGGGACAGGGGTTCGGGGAGCTGTTTTTT,CASSIRGQGFGELFF